This TCR beta chain was identified during a study of blood T cell repertoires in COVID-19. At the level of the study: The United States, Italy and Spain supplied acute and convalescent COVID-19 samples. PBMCs, B-cell-depleted T cells, or T cells provided the cDNA or gDNA that made up the material.

Germline V gene data show CDR1 as SGDLS and CDR2 as YYNGEE. The CDR3 sequence is 15 residues long. The trim removed 3 bases at V and 5 bases at J, leaving 7 bases unmatched. In the authors' workflow: It was from reference gene primer amplification that nucleated cell counts were estimated. Some clones are missing from TCRdb's copy, which holds only in-frame ones; the method was immunoSEQ multiplex PCR. That table furnishes V, J and clone size, whereas the DNA furnished D and trimming. The sample lists 310,000 or so clones, 90% occurring once. The TCR originated in a woman between 18 and 29 years old with acute COVID-19. Sequencing input: PBMCs or T cells enriched from blood (not recorded which). V and J are TRBV9 and TRBJ2-5; TRBD2 matches at 10 bases. CDR3 sequence: CASSASGRRGETQYF. The CDR3 coding sequence is TGTGCCAGCAGCGCTAGCGGGAGAAGGGGGGAGACCCAGTACTTC.